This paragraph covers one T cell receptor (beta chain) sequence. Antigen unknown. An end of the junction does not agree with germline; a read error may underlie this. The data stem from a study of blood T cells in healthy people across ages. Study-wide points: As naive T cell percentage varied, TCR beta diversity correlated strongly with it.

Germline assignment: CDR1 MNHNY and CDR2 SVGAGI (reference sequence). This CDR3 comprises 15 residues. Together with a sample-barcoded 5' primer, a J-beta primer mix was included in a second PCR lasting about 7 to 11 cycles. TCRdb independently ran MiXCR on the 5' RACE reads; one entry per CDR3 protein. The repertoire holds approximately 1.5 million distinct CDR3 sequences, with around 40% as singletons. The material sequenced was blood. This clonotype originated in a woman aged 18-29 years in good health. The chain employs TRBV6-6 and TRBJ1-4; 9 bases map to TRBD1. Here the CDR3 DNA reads TGTGCCAGTAGTTCCCCCGGGACAGGGCGAGAAAAACTGTTTTTT. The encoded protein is CASSSPGTGREKLFF.